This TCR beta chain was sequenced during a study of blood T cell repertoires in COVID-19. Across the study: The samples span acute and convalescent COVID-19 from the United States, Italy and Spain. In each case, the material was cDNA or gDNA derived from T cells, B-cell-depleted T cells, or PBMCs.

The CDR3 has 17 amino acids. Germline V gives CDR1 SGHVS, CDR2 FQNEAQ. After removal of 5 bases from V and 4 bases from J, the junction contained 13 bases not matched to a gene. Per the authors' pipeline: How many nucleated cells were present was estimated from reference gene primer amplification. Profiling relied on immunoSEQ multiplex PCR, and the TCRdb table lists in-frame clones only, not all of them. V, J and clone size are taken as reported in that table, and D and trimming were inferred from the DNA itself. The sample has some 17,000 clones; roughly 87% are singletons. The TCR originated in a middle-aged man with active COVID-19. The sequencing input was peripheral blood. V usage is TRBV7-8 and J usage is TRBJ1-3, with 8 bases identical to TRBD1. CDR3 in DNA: TGTGCCAGCAGCCAGCGTACCGGGACAGGTTACGGAAACACCATATATTTT. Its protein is CASSQRTGTGYGNTIYF.